The T cell receptor (beta chain) described here comes from a study of T cell changes during pregnancy in multiple sclerosis. Here immunoSEQ multiplex PCR was the method, and the copy in TCRdb shows in-frame clones only, minus some. The data hold about 44,000 clones, with around 96% observed a single time. CDR3 length: 15 amino acids. Between the trimmed V and J ends, which lost 4 bases and 2 bases, there was a span of 12 bases. The germline gives CDR1 SNHLY, CDR2 FYNNEI. This TCR was recovered from a female donor with multiple sclerosis, enrolled in a pregnancy study. The sample in question was peripheral blood, obtained in the second trimester of pregnancy. The V and J genes are TRBV2 and TRBJ1-5; weak D call: TRBD1 (5 bases). The chain's CDR3 is CASSVSGGGNQPQHF. In DNA form, the CDR3 reads TGTGCCAGCAGTGTATCGGGGGGTGGCAATCAGCCCCAGCATTTT.